A selection of T cell receptor beta chains follows, all from one sample in a study of T cells in localized non-small cell lung cancer. Only in-frame clones appear in the TCRdb table, and some are missing; sequencing was by immunoSEQ multiplex PCR. In the table there are under 60,000 clones, roughly 88% of which are singletons. The sample here was peripheral blood, taken before any cancer treatment. Every receptor here comes from a male donor at least 60 years old with stage III squamous cell lung carcinoma. CDR3s include the opening cysteine and the closing phenylalanine or tryptophan. The D gene is left open where the match is weak. A clone size is listed for some rows: how often the clone was seen (once, few, many), or a class if it is expanded.

D gene	V gene	clone size	J gene	CDR3 protein	CDR3 DNA
.	TRBV13	many	TRBJ2-7	CASSLVNHYEQYF	TGTGCCAGCAGCTTAGTCAATCACTACGAGCAGTACTTC
.	TRBV4-3	.	TRBJ1-5	CASSQNRNQPQHF	TGCGCCAGCAGCCAAAACAGGAATCAGCCCCAGCATTTT
.	TRBV28	.	TRBJ1-5	CASSPPYQPQHF	TGTGCCAGCAGTCCCCCGTATCAGCCCCAGCATTTT
TRBD1	TRBV27	.	TRBJ1-2	CASSFRDREGYTF	TGTGCCAGCAGTTTCCGGGACAGGGAAGGCTACACCTTC
TRBD2	TRBV7-3	.	TRBJ2-3	CASSLSGFGTDTQYF	TGTGCCAGCAGCCTTAGCGGGTTTGGCACAGATACGCAGTATTTT
TRBD1	TRBV18	.	TRBJ2-7	CASSPGQGNEQYF	TGTGCCAGCTCACCCGGACAGGGCAACGAGCAGTACTTC
.	TRBV30	.	TRBJ1-2	CAWSSSGYGYTF	TGTGCCTGGAGTTCGTCCGGCTATGGCTACACCTTC
.	TRBV18	.	TRBJ1-4	CASSRSIENEKLFF	TGTGCCAGCTCTCGAAGTATTGAGAATGAAAAACTGTTTTTT
.	TRBV5-1	.	TRBJ1-1	CASRKRGEWNTEAFF	TGCGCCAGCAGGAAAAGGGGGGAGTGGAACACTGAAGCTTTCTTT
TRBD1	TRBV2	.	TRBJ2-7	CASRTGSHEQYF	TGTGCCAGCCGGACAGGGTCCCACGAGCAGTACTTC
.	TRBV7-2	.	TRBJ1-2	CASSLEGGLGLSSNGYTF	TGTGCCAGCAGCTTAGAAGGGGGTCTGGGCCTATCGTCCAATGGCTACACCTTC
TRBD1	TRBV9	once	TRBJ2-7	CASSATGWWGEQYF	TGTGCCAGCAGCGCGACAGGGTGGTGGGGGGAGCAGTACTTC
TRBD1	TRBV18	.	TRBJ2-3	CASSRGQSYTDTQYF	TGTGCCAGCTCCCGGGGACAGTCCTACACAGATACGCAGTATTTT
.	TRBV2	.	TRBJ1-6	CASSDRTGPGSPLHF	TGTGCCAGCAGTGACCGAACAGGGCCGGGCTCACCCCTCCACTTT
.	TRBV7-3	.	TRBJ1-2	CASSLGGWVPGYTF	TGTGCCAGCAGCTTAGGCGGGTGGGTGCCTGGCTACACCTTC
.	TRBV19	.	TRBJ1-2	CASSIDSDGVGGYTF	TGTGCCAGTAGTATAGACTCGGACGGCGTCGGCGGCTACACCTTC
.	TRBV28	.	TRBJ2-5	CASSGPQETQYF	TGTGCCAGCAGTGGACCACAAGAGACCCAGTACTTC
TRBD2	TRBV5-8	.	TRBJ2-1	CASSESGTSGTSYNEQFF	TGTGCCAGCAGCGAAAGTGGGACTAGCGGGACCTCCTACAATGAGCAGTTCTTC
.	TRBV5-5	.	TRBJ1-5	CASSLGGDSNQPQHF	TGTGCCAGCAGCTTGGGCGGGGATAGCAATCAGCCCCAGCATTTT
.	TRBV7-6	.	TRBJ2-7	CASSLERGDEQYF	TGTGCCAGCAGCTTAGAAAGAGGTGACGAGCAGTACTTC
.	TRBV6-1	.	TRBJ1-1	CASQIGGVTEAFF	TGTGCCAGCCAAATTGGGGGAGTCACTGAAGCTTTCTTT
.	TRBV7-2	once	TRBJ1-1	CASSVQGSSEAFF	TGTGCCAGCAGCGTACAGGGTTCGTCTGAAGCTTTCTTT
TRBD2	TRBV5-1	.	TRBJ2-5	CASSSSGAAAQETQYF	TGCGCCAGCAGCTCTAGCGGGGCTGCGGCCCAAGAGACCCAGTACTTC
.	TRBV4-1	.	TRBJ2-1	CASSQGLGVGEVEQFF	TGCGCCAGCAGCCAGGGGTTGGGAGTAGGGGAAGTGGAGCAGTTCTTC
.	TRBV6-1	once	TRBJ2-7	CASSDRFGLEQYF	TGTGCCAGCAGTGACCGGTTTGGGCTCGAGCAGTACTTC
.	TRBV9	.	TRBJ2-2	CASSAIVNPGDTGELFF	TGTGCCAGCAGCGCGATAGTCAATCCAGGAGACACCGGGGAGCTGTTTTTT
.	TRBV5-1	.	TRBJ2-2	CASSLQGPPNTGELFF	TGCGCCAGCAGCTTACAGGGCCCCCCGAACACCGGGGAGCTGTTTTTT
.	TRBV27	.	TRBJ1-6	CASSFDDRRNSPLHF	TGTGCCAGCAGTTTCGACGACAGGAGAAATTCACCCCTCCACTTT
.	TRBV2	.	TRBJ2-3	CASLIGTTVTDTQYF	TGTGCCAGCCTCATCGGGACGACGGTCACAGATACGCAGTATTTT
TRBD2	TRBV7-2	.	TRBJ2-7	CASRPQGLAIYEQYF	TGTGCCAGCAGGCCTCAGGGACTAGCGATCTACGAGCAGTACTTC
.	TRBV27	once	TRBJ2-7	CASSLLNPSLYEQYF	TGTGCCAGCAGTTTATTGAACCCCTCACTTTACGAGCAGTACTTC
TRBD1	TRBV5-4	.	TRBJ2-7	CASSLDRGSGEQYF	TGTGCCAGCAGCTTGGACAGGGGGTCGGGGGAGCAGTACTTC
.	TRBV5-4	.	TRBJ2-1	CASSLRLGDNEQFF	TGTGCCAGCAGCTTGAGGCTAGGGGACAATGAGCAGTTCTTC
.	TRBV18	.	TRBJ2-7	CASSSSPGTYEQYF	TGTGCCAGCTCAAGTAGCCCGGGGACCTACGAGCAGTACTTC
.	TRBV7-6	.	TRBJ1-2	CASDYGYTF	TGTGCCAGCGACTATGGCTACACCTTC
.	TRBV29-1	.	TRBJ1-2	CSVETGLGHNYGYTF	TGCAGCGTTGAAACAGGCCTTGGTCATAACTATGGCTACACCTTC
.	TRBV6-6	.	TRBJ2-7	CASSYIADTSYEQYF	TGTGCCAGCAGTTACATCGCCGACACTTCCTACGAGCAGTACTTC
TRBD2	TRBV19	.	TRBJ2-5	CASSTTGLAVRETQYF	TGTGCCAGTAGTACGACGGGACTAGCTGTTCGGGAGACCCAGTACTTC
.	TRBV6-5	.	TRBJ1-2	CASSYQGIGYGYTF	TGTGCCAGCAGTTACCAGGGGATAGGCTATGGCTACACCTTC
.	TRBV28	.	TRBJ2-1	CASSLSRGTYNEQFF	TGTGCCAGCAGTTTGTCCCGGGGGACTTACAATGAGCAGTTCTTC
.	TRBV7-9	.	TRBJ1-1	CASSLAQSNTEAFF	TGTGCCAGCAGCTTAGCGCAGAGTAACACTGAAGCTTTCTTT
TRBD1	TRBV11-3	.	TRBJ2-7	CASSSADRGYEQYF	TGTGCCAGCAGTTCAGCTGACAGGGGCTACGAGCAGTACTTC
.	TRBV18	once	TRBJ1-1	CASSPQIKGLNTEAFF	TGTGCCAGCTCACCACAAATAAAAGGGCTGAACACTGAAGCTTTCTTT
TRBD1	TRBV30	.	TRBJ1-5	CAWSVEGQGKGPQHF	TGTGCCTGGAGTGTTGAAGGACAGGGTAAGGGGCCCCAGCATTTT
TRBD1	TRBV19	.	TRBJ1-5	CASSMDRGSQPQHF	TGTGCCAGTAGTATGGACAGGGGAAGTCAGCCCCAGCATTTT
TRBD1	TRBV18	.	TRBJ1-2	CASSPQGAYGYTF	TGTGCCAGCTCACCTCAGGGGGCATATGGCTACACCTTC
.	TRBV2	.	TRBJ1-2	CASSEREGTYGYTF	TGTGCCAGCAGCGAAAGGGAGGGTACCTATGGCTACACCTTC
TRBD1	TRBV10-3	.	TRBJ2-6	CAVSGTGNPGANVLTF	TGTGCCGTCTCCGGGACAGGGAATCCTGGGGCCAACGTCCTGACTTTC
.	TRBV5-6	.	TRBJ1-5	CASSSAPGGNQPQHF	TGTGCCAGCAGCTCCGCACCGGGCGGCAATCAGCCCCAGCATTTT
TRBD2	TRBV5-8	.	TRBJ2-5	CASGMDRGAQYF	TGTGCCAGCGGAATGGATCGGGGGGCCCAGTACTTC